Listed below are T cell receptor beta chains from one sample, sequenced in a study of radiation and T cells in renal cell carcinoma. Only in-frame clones appear in the TCRdb table, and some are missing; sequencing was by immunoSEQ multiplex PCR. Counted here are more than 100,000 clones, more than 75% occurring once; the ten biggest clones make up more than 5%. The starting material was blood, obtained from a patient whose treatment included radiotherapy and nephrectomy. The receptors shown here come from a woman aged 70-85 years with renal cell carcinoma. The CDR3 runs from the conserved cysteine through the conserved F or W. The order of the fields is V gene, clone size, J gene, D gene, CDR3 DNA, CDR3 protein. The D gene is left open where the match is weak. Not all rows give a size; the values are once, few, many and, for expanded clones, a class.

V: TRBV7-2; size: .; J: TRBJ2-3; D: .; DNA: TGTGCCAGCAGCCCTCCCACAGATACGCAGTATTTT; CDR3: CASSPPTDTQYF
V: TRBV29-1; size: .; J: TRBJ2-2; D: TRBD1; DNA: TGCAGCGTTGAGGACAGGGGGCCGACCGGGGAGCTGTTTTTT; CDR3: CSVEDRGPTGELFF
V: TRBV29-1; size: .; J: TRBJ1-4; D: .; DNA: TGCAGCGCCCTGGGCCTTGGGAATGAAAAACTGTTTTTT; CDR3: CSALGLGNEKLFF
V: TRBV6-5; size: .; J: TRBJ1-2; D: TRBD1; DNA: TGTGCCAGCAGTTCACCGGGACAGTATGGCTACACCTTC; CDR3: CASSSPGQYGYTF
V: TRBV19; size: .; J: TRBJ1-1; D: .; DNA: TGTGCCAGTAGTCGGACAGCCTTGGGGACCACTGAAGCTTTCTTT; CDR3: CASSRTALGTTEAFF
V: TRBV19; size: .; J: TRBJ1-5; D: .; DNA: TGTGCCAGTTCTCCCTCCCGCAGTAGCAATCAGCCCCAGCATTTT; CDR3: CASSPSRSSNQPQHF
V: TRBV25-1; size: .; J: TRBJ2-2; D: .; DNA: TGTGCCAGCAGTGAAGAGAGGGTCAGGACAAACGGGGAGCTGTTTTTT; CDR3: CASSEERVRTNGELFF
V: TRBV19; size: .; J: TRBJ1-1; D: TRBD1; DNA: TGTGCCAGCATTACCCAGGGGGCAGCTGAAGCTTTCTTT; CDR3: CASITQGAAEAFF
V: TRBV9; size: .; J: TRBJ1-2; D: TRBD1; DNA: TGTGCCAGCAGCGAGGGGACAGGGAAGGAGGGCTACACCTTC; CDR3: CASSEGTGKEGYTF
V: TRBV30; size: .; J: TRBJ1-5; D: .; DNA: TGTGCCTGGAGGCCCAAGGGGGATCAGCCCCAGCATTTT; CDR3: CAWRPKGDQPQHF
V: TRBV30; size: .; J: TRBJ2-1; D: TRBD1; DNA: TGTGCCTGGAGCCGGGACAGGGGGGAGTTCTTC; CDR3: CAWSRDRGEFF
V: TRBV9; size: .; J: TRBJ1-2; D: .; DNA: TGTGCCAGCAGCGCGGGGTCAGGGTCCTATGGCTACACCTTC; CDR3: CASSAGSGSYGYTF
V: TRBV28; size: once; J: TRBJ1-3; D: .; DNA: TGTGCCAGCAGTGACAGGATCGGAAACACCATATATTTT; CDR3: CASSDRIGNTIYF
V: TRBV5-5; size: .; J: TRBJ1-1; D: TRBD1; DNA: TGTGCCAGCAGCTCCGGGACAGGGGGATCTGAAGCTTTCTTT; CDR3: CASSSGTGGSEAFF
V: TRBV29-1; size: .; J: TRBJ1-6; D: .; DNA: TGCAGCGTTGGGTCCTCGGGCTCTATAGGTAATTCACCCCTCCACTTT; CDR3: CSVGSSGSIGNSPLHF
V: TRBV6-5; size: .; J: TRBJ1-2; D: TRBD1; DNA: TGTGCCAGCAAAACCTCGGGACAGGGGAACTATGGCTACACCTTC; CDR3: CASKTSGQGNYGYTF
V: TRBV6-5; size: once; J: TRBJ1-2; D: .; DNA: TGTGCCAGCAGTTACTCTCGGGGCCCGAGCGGTAATGGCTACACCTTC; CDR3: CASSYSRGPSGNGYTF
V: TRBV27; size: .; J: TRBJ2-1; D: TRBD2; DNA: TGTGCCAGCAGTCCACGGGGACTAGCGGGGGGTTTCCCAACTGTCAATGAGCAGTTCTTC; CDR3: CASSPRGLAGGFPTVNEQFF
V: TRBV2; size: .; J: TRBJ1-2; D: TRBD1; DNA: TGTGCCAGCAACCTCGGACAGGGGAAGTGGGGTGGCTACACCTTC; CDR3: CASNLGQGKWGGYTF
V: TRBV13; size: .; J: TRBJ1-2; D: TRBD1; DNA: TGTGCCAGCAGCTTAGAAGGACAGGCGGCCCCCGGGGACTATGGCTACACCTTC; CDR3: CASSLEGQAAPGDYGYTF
V: TRBV10-3; size: .; J: TRBJ1-4; D: .; DNA: TGTGCCATCAGTGAGTCGCAGGTCGGCACTAATGAAAAACTGTTTTTT; CDR3: CAISESQVGTNEKLFF
V: TRBV6-1; size: .; J: TRBJ1-2; D: .; DNA: TGTGCCACCTTATCGGGGGCTACGACTAACTATGGCTACACCTTC; CDR3: CATLSGATTNYGYTF
V: TRBV7-2; size: .; J: TRBJ2-1; D: .; DNA: TGTGCCAGCAGCTCCTTGACGACAGGCAATGAGCAGTTCTTC; CDR3: CASSSLTTGNEQFF
V: TRBV6-1; size: once; J: TRBJ2-4; D: .; DNA: TGTGCCAGCAGACCAACAACAGGGCTCGGAAACATTCAGTACTTC; CDR3: CASRPTTGLGNIQYF
V: TRBV11-2; size: .; J: TRBJ2-7; D: TRBD2; DNA: TGTGCCAGCAGCTTAGGGCGGGGGGGCTACGAGCAGTACTTC; CDR3: CASSLGRGGYEQYF
V: TRBV7-2; size: .; J: TRBJ2-7; D: .; DNA: TGTGCCAGCAGCTTAGTTTACGAGCAGTACTTC; CDR3: CASSLVYEQYF
V: TRBV28; size: .; J: TRBJ2-5; D: .; DNA: TGTGCCAGCAGGGGAGATTCGGGGACCCAGTACTTC; CDR3: CASRGDSGTQYF
V: TRBV7-2; size: .; J: TRBJ1-5; D: .; DNA: TGTGCCAGCAGCTTAGTTGGCGGCCGCAATCAGCCCCAGCATTTT; CDR3: CASSLVGGRNQPQHF
V: TRBV19; size: once; J: TRBJ2-1; D: .; DNA: TGTGCCAGTAGTATAGGGACCCGTTCGGATGAGCAGTTCTTC; CDR3: CASSIGTRSDEQFF
V: TRBV5-4; size: .; J: TRBJ2-5; D: .; DNA: TGTGCCAGCAGCGGGTCGGTACAAGAGACCCAGTACTTC; CDR3: CASSGSVQETQYF
V: TRBV19; size: .; J: TRBJ1-2; D: .; DNA: TGTGCCAGTAGTCAGACAGGAACTACCTATGGCTACACCTTC; CDR3: CASSQTGTTYGYTF
V: TRBV6-5; size: .; J: TRBJ1-5; D: TRBD1; DNA: TGTGCCAGCAGTTCCCGGACAGGGGATCAGCCCCAGCATTTT; CDR3: CASSSRTGDQPQHF
V: TRBV30; size: .; J: TRBJ1-2; D: .; DNA: TGTGCCTGGAGTCCCGCGAGCCCCTATGGCTACACCTTC; CDR3: CAWSPASPYGYTF
V: TRBV7-9; size: .; J: TRBJ2-7; D: .; DNA: TGTGCCAGCAGCTTAGTTTTGGGGCAGGGTATCCACGAGCAGTACTTC; CDR3: CASSLVLGQGIHEQYF
V: TRBV9; size: few; J: TRBJ1-1; D: .; DNA: TGTGCCAGCAGCGATGTAGGGATCACTGAAGCTTTCTTT; CDR3: CASSDVGITEAFF
V: TRBV2; size: .; J: TRBJ2-1; D: TRBD2; DNA: TGTGCCAGCAGTGAAACACTAGCGGGGGCCCTGAGGGAGCAGTTCTTC; CDR3: CASSETLAGALREQFF
V: TRBV27; size: .; J: TRBJ2-3; D: .; DNA: TGTGCCAGCAGGTCCTCCCTGAGGGGGGCGAACGGAGATACGCAGTATTTT; CDR3: CASRSSLRGANGDTQYF
V: TRBV11-3; size: .; J: TRBJ2-1; D: TRBD1; DNA: TGTGCCAGCAGCTTGGGACAGTTCTACAATGAGCAGTTCTTC; CDR3: CASSLGQFYNEQFF
V: TRBV4-1; size: few; J: TRBJ2-2; D: .; DNA: TGCGCCAGCAGCCAAGATCAAGGGGGAATGAGGCGCACCGGGGAGCTGTTTTTT; CDR3: CASSQDQGGMRRTGELFF
V: TRBV21-1; size: .; J: TRBJ2-1; D: .; DNA: TGTGCCAGCGGGACAGAACCCGCGGGGGAGCAGTTCTTC; CDR3: CASGTEPAGEQFF
V: TRBV7-2; size: once; J: TRBJ2-2; D: .; DNA: TGTGCCAGCAGCAAAAAACAGCGCACGAACACCGGGGAGCTGTTTTTT; CDR3: CASSKKQRTNTGELFF
V: TRBV6-6; size: .; J: TRBJ1-5; D: TRBD1; DNA: TGTGCCAGCAGTTACGGGACAGGGGATCAGCCCCAGCATTTT; CDR3: CASSYGTGDQPQHF